This TCR beta chain was sequenced during a study of blood T cell repertoires in COVID-19. Study as a whole: Samples taken during acute and convalescent COVID-19 were collected in the United States, Italy and Spain. T cells, B-cell-depleted T cells, or PBMCs supplied cDNA or gDNA.

Original analysis: Cell counts per sample came from amplifying reference gene primers. Clones were read by immunoSEQ multiplex PCR, and TCRdb kept only the in-frame ones, dropping some. Clonal size and the V and J genes are those of that table, whereas D and trimming came from the DNA. The table has roughly 68,000 clones, approximately 88% seen once. This CDR3 comprises 15 residues. Germline V gene lookup returns CDR1 LGHDT and CDR2 YNNKEL (reference sequence). J lost 7 bases, V lost 0 bases, and 4 bases had no gene match. This sequence was found in a man in his fifties or sixties with acute or convalescent COVID-19. The chain employs TRBV3-1 (or the pseudogene TRBV3-2) and TRBJ1-2, with 11 nucleotides matching TRBD1. What was sequenced was peripheral blood. CDR3 loop: CASSQEGTGGAGYTF. The CDR3 bases are TGTGCCAGCAGCCAAGAAGGGACAGGGGGAGCTGGCTACACCTTC.